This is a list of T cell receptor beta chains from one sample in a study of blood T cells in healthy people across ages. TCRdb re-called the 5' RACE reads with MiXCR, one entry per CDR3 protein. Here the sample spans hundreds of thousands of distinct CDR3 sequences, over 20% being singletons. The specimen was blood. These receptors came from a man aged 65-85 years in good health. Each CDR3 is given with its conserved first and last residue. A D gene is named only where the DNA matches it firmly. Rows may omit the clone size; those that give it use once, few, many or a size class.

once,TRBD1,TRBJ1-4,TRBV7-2,TGTGCCAGCAGCTTAGTGGGGACAGTGGGAGAAAAACTGTTTTTT,CASSLVGTVGEKLFF
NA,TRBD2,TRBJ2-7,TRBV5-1,TGCGCCAGCAGCTTGAAACTAGCGGGGTCCCACGAGCAGTACTTC,CASSLKLAGSHEQYF
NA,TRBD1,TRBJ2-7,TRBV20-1,TGCAGTGCTAGAGCAACCGGGACAGGGGCCTACGAGCAGTACTTC,CSARATGTGAYEQYF
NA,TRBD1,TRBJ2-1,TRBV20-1,TGCAGTGCTAGATACGGGACAGGGGGCGCGGGACGGAGGGCCTACAATGAGCAGTTCTTC,CSARYGTGGAGRRAYNEQFF
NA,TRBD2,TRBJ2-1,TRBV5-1,TGCGCCAGCAGCTTGAGGCCTAGCGGGAATGGCTATGAGCAGTTCTTC,CASSLRPSGNGYEQFF
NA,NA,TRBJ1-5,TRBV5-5,TGTGCCAGCAGCTATGGACTGCAGGGCAATCAGCCCCAGCATTTT,CASSYGLQGNQPQHF
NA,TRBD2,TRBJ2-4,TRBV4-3,TGCGCCAGCAGCCAAGACGGGTCACTAGCGGGAAACAAAGCCAAAAACATTCAGTACTTC,CASSQDGSLAGNKAKNIQYF
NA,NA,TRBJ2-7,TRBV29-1,TGCAGCGTTTTTGCCAAGACCTACGAGCAGTACTTC,CSVFAKTYEQYF
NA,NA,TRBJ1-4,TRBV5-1,TGCGCCAGCAGCTTGGACGGGCAGGGCTTTGAGTCACTTGGAAAACTGTTTTTT,CASSLDGQGFESLGKLFF
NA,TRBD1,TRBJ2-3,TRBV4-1,TGCGCCAGCAGCCAGCCAGGGGGAAACACAGATACGCAGTATTTT,CASSQPGGNTDTQYF
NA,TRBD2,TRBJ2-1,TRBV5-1,TGCGCCAGCAGCTTGGGTAGCGGGAGGGTCTATGAGCAGTTCTTC,CASSLGSGRVYEQFF
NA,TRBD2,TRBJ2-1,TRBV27,TGTGCCAGCAGGGACGGGGGGACTTTCTCCTACAATGAGCAGTTCTTC,CASRDGGTFSYNEQFF
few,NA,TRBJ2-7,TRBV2,TGTGCCAGCAGTGAAGCGCAGGGCAGGGAGATGTTCTTC,CASSEAQGREMFF
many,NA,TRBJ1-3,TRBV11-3,TGTGCCAGCAGCCCACACACGGGAAACACCATATATTTT,CASSPHTGNTIYF
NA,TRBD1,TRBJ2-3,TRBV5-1,TGCGCCAGCAGCTCAACCGGGACAGGGTTCCCAGATACGCAGTATTTT,CASSSTGTGFPDTQYF
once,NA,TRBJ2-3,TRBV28,TGTGCCAGCAGTCCCCCACCAGGGGTCCCAGATACGCAGTATTTT,CASSPPPGVPDTQYF
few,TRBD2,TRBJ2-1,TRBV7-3,TGTGCCAGCGGGACTAGCAATCTCGATGAGCAGTTCTTC,CASGTSNLDEQFF
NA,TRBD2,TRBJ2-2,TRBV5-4,TGTGCCAGCAGCCCACGGACTAGCGGGAGGGGCGCCGGGGAGCTGTTTTTT,CASSPRTSGRGAGELFF
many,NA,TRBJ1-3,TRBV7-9,TGTGCCAGCAGCGGTTCGGCTGGAAACACCATATATTTT,CASSGSAGNTIYF
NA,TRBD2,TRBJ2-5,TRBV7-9,TGTGCCAGTCGGGGGACTAGCGGACCCCACGAGACCCAGTACTTC,CASRGTSGPHETQYF
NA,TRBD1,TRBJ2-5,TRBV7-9,TGTGCCAGCAGCAAGAGATCTACCGGGACAGGAGAGACCCAGTACTTC,CASSKRSTGTGETQYF
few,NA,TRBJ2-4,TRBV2,TGTGCCAGCGACCTGATCGGAGCCAAAAACATTCAGTACTTC,CASDLIGAKNIQYF